What follows are 6 T cell receptor beta chains derived from one specimen sequenced in a study of OX40 agonist ivuxolimab in advanced cancers. This table comes from immunoSEQ multiplex PCR, and its TCRdb copy is limited to in-frame clones, with some not included. The profile shows approximately 60,000 clones, approximately 88% of them singletons. Sequencing was performed on CD4+ or CD8+ T cells sorted from blood, taken in a trial of the OX40 agonist ivuxolimab. Receptors were obtained from an adult with an advanced solid tumor such as melanoma, head and neck, liver or kidney cancer.

The rearrangement links TRBV7-9 to TRBJ2-5, with D hard to call. This CDR3 comprises 12 residues. Germline CDR1 reads SEHNR; CDR2 reads FQNEAQ (reference sequence). Trimming pared 2 bases from V and 4 bases from J, leaving 5 bases between. Here the CDR3 reads CASSLIRETQYF. The DNA for the CDR3 is TGTGCCAGCAGCTTAATCCGAGAGACCCAGTACTTC.

The J gene is TRBJ2-7, the V gene TRBV11-2, with a tentative D call TRBD2 (6 bases). The V and J ends lost 3 bases and 0 bases respectively, with 9 bases between them. This CDR3 contains 14 residues. Germline assignment: CDR1 SGHAT and CDR2 FQNNGV. CDR3 amino acids: CASSFDGGSYEQYF. Written as DNA, the CDR3 is TGTGCCAGCAGCTTCGACGGGGGCTCCTACGAGCAGTACTTC. The full variable domain, completed using reference TRBV11-2 and TRBJ2-7, is EAGVAQSPRYKIIEKRQSVAFWCNPISGHATLYWYQQILGQGPKLLIQFQNNGVVDDSQLPKDRFSAERLKGVDSTLKIQPAKLEDSAVYLCASSFDGGSYEQYFGPGTRLTVT.

The genes are TRBV11-2 and TRBJ1-1; unclear D gene. CDR3 size: 14 residues. The ends were cut back, 3 bases at V and 2 bases at J, with 10 bases in the middle. CDR1 SGHAT and CDR2 FQNNGV come from the germline V gene. The DNA for the CDR3 is TGTGCCAGCAGCTTTCGACGGGCCAACACTGAAGCTTTCTTT. This encodes CASSFRRANTEAFF.

This chain connects TRBV15 to TRBJ2-2, with a possible D match to TRBD2 (5 bases). Germline CDR1 and CDR2: LNHNV and YYDKDF (reference sequence). The ends were cut back, 1 base at V and 7 bases at J, with 10 bases in the middle. The CDR3 extends over 14 amino acids. Here the CDR3 reads CATSRARGSGELFF. DNA for the CDR3: TGTGCCACCAGCAGAGCCCGGGGTAGCGGGGAGCTGTTTTTT.

The chain has TRBV5-4 and TRBJ1-2; D remains ambiguous. Germline V gene sequence: CDR1 SGHNT, CDR2 YYREEE (reference sequence). The CDR3 has 12 residues. Deletions cut 1 base from V and 12 bases from J, with 13 bases between. CDR3: CASSLYSQRDTF. CDR3 nucleotide sequence: TGTGCCAGCAGCTTGTATTCTCAGAGGGACACCTTC.

The V call is TRBV19, the J call TRBJ2-1; perhaps D is TRBD1 or TRBD2 (5 bases each). V shed 7 bases and J shed 5 bases, with 12 bases lying between them. This CDR3 contains 13 residues. Per germline, CDR1 LNHDA and CDR2 SQIVND (reference sequence). The CDR3 sequence is CASTGTINNEQFF. The CDR3, as DNA: TGTGCCAGTACCGGGACGATAAACAATGAGCAGTTCTTC.